The source of this T cell receptor (beta chain) is a study of identical twins. General study points: Twins shared out-of-frame alpha sequences with excess low generation probability.

This clonotype was observed at least ten times. The antigen is unknown. Using its own MiXCR run on the 5' RACE reads, TCRdb lists one record per CDR3 protein. The table has fewer than 900,000 distinct CDR3 sequences, 21% seen once. The data also belong to a second study, concerning T cells expressing NK-cell markers. This second study says: There were seven HCMV-seropositive donors and one seronegative donor among the eight sequenced. Top CD8+ clonotypes included the dominant CD3+CD56+NKG2C+ clonotypes in several donors. For four donors, these clonotypes were likewise the leading ones in the CD3+CD56-NKG2C+ fraction.

The sequence derives from a woman between 18 and 29 years old in good health. The sample comprised PBMCs.

The CDR3 sequence is CASRGIVDYGYTF. In DNA, the CDR3 is TGTGCCAGCAGAGGGATAGTAGACTATGGCTACACCTTC. V and J are TRBV9 and TRBJ1-2; D gene ambiguous. Germline lookup yields CDR1 SGDLS and CDR2 YYNGEE. The V end was cut by 5 bases, the J end by 3 bases, with 11 bases between. The CDR3 has 13 amino acids.